This T cell receptor (beta chain) emerged from a study of blood T cell repertoires in COVID-19. About the study: Samples representing acute and convalescent COVID-19 were sourced from the United States, Italy and Spain. From T cells, B-cell-depleted T cells, or PBMCs came the material, which was cDNA or gDNA.

This CDR3 has 17 amino acids. J lost 7 bases, V lost 2 bases, and 8 bases had no gene match. Germline CDR1 is SGHAT and CDR2 is FQNNGV. Original processing notes: Estimation of nucleated cell counts was performed using reference gene primer amplification. Clones were sequenced by immunoSEQ multiplex PCR, and TCRdb holds only the in-frame ones, with some missing. The V and J calls and clone size were taken over from that table, and D and trimming were inferred from the DNA. The data show over 35,000 clones, with 90% seen just once and around a fifth held by the top ten. The V call is TRBV11-2, the J call TRBJ2-1; 13 positions agree with TRBD2. This TCR was recovered from a man between 65 and 80 years old with active COVID-19. Material: peripheral blood. The CDR3 spells CASSLPPLAGGINEQFF. In nucleotides, the CDR3 is TGTGCCAGCAGCTTACCTCCACTAGCGGGGGGGATAAATGAGCAGTTCTTC. The complete variable domain, with remaining parts taken from reference TRBV11-2 and TRBJ2-1, reads EAGVAQSPRYKIIEKRQSVAFWCNPISGHATLYWYQQILGQGPKLLIQFQNNGVVDDSQLPKDRFSAERLKGVDSTLKIQPAKLEDSAVYLCASSLPPLAGGINEQFFGPGTRLTVL.